Sequencing of this TCR beta chain was carried out in a study of blood T cell repertoires in COVID-19. Background on the study: COVID-19 samples, acute and convalescent, were from the United States, Italy and Spain. T cells, B-cell-depleted T cells, or PBMCs supplied cDNA or gDNA.

Sequencing was performed with immunoSEQ multiplex PCR; in TCRdb, only in-frame clones are kept and a portion is missing. In the table there are some 180,000 clones, about four fifths of which are singletons. V gave up 2 bases and J gave up 0 bases, with 8 bases separating them. Germline V lookup: CDR1 KGHSH, CDR2 LQKENI. The CDR3 totals 15 residues. The rearrangement uses TRBV18 and TRBJ1-3; tentative D call: TRBD1 (6 bases). The sequence came from a woman older than 75 with acute or convalescent COVID-19. Sequencing was performed on peripheral blood. The CDR3 DNA is TGTGCCAGCTCACCAACCAGGGGCTCTGGAAACACCATATATTTT. Its translation: CASSPTRGSGNTIYF. Full variable domain (remainder filled in from reference TRBV18 and TRBJ1-3): NAGVMQNPRHLVRRRGQEARLRCSPMKGHSHVYWYRQLPEEGLKFMVYLQKENIIDESGMPKERFSAEFPKEGPSILRIQQVVRGDSAAYFCASSPTRGSGNTIYFGEGSWLTVV.